The present T cell receptor beta chain was sequenced within a study of blood T cells in healthy people across ages. Points from the study as a whole: There were more naive CD4+ cells and higher diversity in long-lived donors than in aged donors. Any conclusive comparison of naive versus antigen-experienced cells was prevented by using unsorted PBMCs. Age brought a roughly linear fall in TCR beta diversity measured per million T cells.

This clonotype was detected a few times. Its cognate antigen is unknown. A J-beta primer mix and a sample-barcoded 5' primer were used in a second PCR of roughly 7 to 12 cycles. From the 5' RACE reads, TCRdb called clonotypes with MiXCR, one entry per CDR3 protein. Of some 880,000 distinct CDR3 sequences listed, roughly 40% are singletons. The CDR3 is made up of 15 amino acids. Germline V gene sequence: CDR1 LGHNA, CDR2 YNFKEQ. V lost 2 bases and J lost 3; bases outside the gene matches: 6. Sequencing was performed on blood. This TCR came from a man aged 18 to 29 in good health. The chain employs TRBV4-2 and TRBJ2-7; 8 nucleotides line up with TRBD1. The CDR3, as DNA: TGTGCCAGCAGCCAAACAGGGGGGCTAAACTACGAGCAGTACTTC. This gives the protein CASSQTGGLNYEQYF.